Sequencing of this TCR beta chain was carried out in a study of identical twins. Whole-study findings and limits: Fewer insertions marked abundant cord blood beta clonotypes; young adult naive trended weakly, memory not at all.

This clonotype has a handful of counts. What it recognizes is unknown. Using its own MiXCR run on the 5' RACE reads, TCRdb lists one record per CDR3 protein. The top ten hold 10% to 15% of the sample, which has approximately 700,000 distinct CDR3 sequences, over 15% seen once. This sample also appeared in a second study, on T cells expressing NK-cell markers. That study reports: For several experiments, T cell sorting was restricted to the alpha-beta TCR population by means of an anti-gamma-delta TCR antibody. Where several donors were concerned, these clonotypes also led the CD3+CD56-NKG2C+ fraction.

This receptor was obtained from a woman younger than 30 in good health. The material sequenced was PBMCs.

CDR3 coding DNA: TGTGCCACCAGTGATTTTAGGGGGGGTGAAGATACGCAGTATTTT. This codes for CATSDFRGGEDTQYF. V usage is TRBV24-1 and J usage is TRBJ2-3; tentatively, D is TRBD2 (7 bases). CDR1 KGHDR and CDR2 SFDVKD come from the germline V gene. The CDR3 extends over 15 amino acids. V lost 1 base and J 5 bases, leaving 12 bases between the germline ends.